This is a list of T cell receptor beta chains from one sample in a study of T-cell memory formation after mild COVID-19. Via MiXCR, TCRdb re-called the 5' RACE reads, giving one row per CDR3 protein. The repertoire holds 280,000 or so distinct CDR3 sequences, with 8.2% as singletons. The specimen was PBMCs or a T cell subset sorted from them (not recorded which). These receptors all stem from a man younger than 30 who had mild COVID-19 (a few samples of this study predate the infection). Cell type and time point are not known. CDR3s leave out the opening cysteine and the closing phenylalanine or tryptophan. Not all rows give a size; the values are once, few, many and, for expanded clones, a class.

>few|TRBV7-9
ASSFRLAEEETQY
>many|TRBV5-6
ASSLVGEKLF
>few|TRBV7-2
ASSPPLAGRTEAF
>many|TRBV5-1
ASSLSGDYEQY
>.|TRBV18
ASSSLGTTPSNQPQN
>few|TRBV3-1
ASSHWEETQY
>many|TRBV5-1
ASSLDAQGANTEAF
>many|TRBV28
ASDGSYTEAF
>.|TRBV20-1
SARGFNHNQETQY
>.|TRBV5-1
ATDVREAF
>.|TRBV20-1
SAKPVSYTEAF
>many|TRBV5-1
ASSLGDRDTGELF
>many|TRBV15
ATSREGGSTEAF
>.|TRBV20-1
SAKKQGAQGNTIY
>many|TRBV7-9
ASSFYRSNYNEQF
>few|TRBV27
ASSLVPQGAYSPLH
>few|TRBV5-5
ASSGTEQETQY
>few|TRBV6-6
ASTPAGVKNIQY
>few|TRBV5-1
ASSLDRGRSEQF
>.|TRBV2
ASAAGGLNGYT
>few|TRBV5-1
ASSFGQGMVGTQY
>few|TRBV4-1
ASSRDNEKLF